These T cell receptor beta chains were read from a single sample in a study of somatic mutations in cytotoxic T cells in rheumatoid arthritis. Assay: immunoSEQ multiplex PCR; the TCRdb copy retains only in-frame clones and omits some. Of around 20,000 clones listed, about four fifths are singletons. Material for sequencing was CD8+ T cells sorted from blood. All receptors derive from a man in his late teens or twenties with rheumatoid arthritis. The CDR3 runs from the conserved cysteine through the conserved F or W. The D gene is left open where the match is weak. Size tells how often a clone was seen (once, few, many) or the class of an expanded clone, and some rows leave it out.

d_call: -; clone_size: -; v_call: TRBV6-5; j_call: TRBJ2-7; cdr3_nt: TGTGCCAGCAGTTACGGGGGGCCCTACGAGCAGTACTTC; cdr3_aa: CASSYGGPYEQYF
d_call: -; clone_size: -; v_call: TRBV6-5; j_call: TRBJ2-7; cdr3_nt: TGTGCCAGCAGTTACGGAGTAGGGGGGGGCTACGAGCAGTACTTC; cdr3_aa: CASSYGVGGGYEQYF
d_call: TRBD1; clone_size: -; v_call: TRBV27; j_call: TRBJ2-1; cdr3_nt: TGTGCCAGCAGTCCCGGGACAGGGTCCTACAATGAGCAGTTCTTC; cdr3_aa: CASSPGTGSYNEQFF
d_call: TRBD1; clone_size: few; v_call: TRBV7-9; j_call: TRBJ1-2; cdr3_nt: TGTGCCAGCAGCTCGCGGACAGGGGGCGATGGCTACACCTTC; cdr3_aa: CASSSRTGGDGYTF
d_call: TRBD2; clone_size: -; v_call: TRBV27; j_call: TRBJ2-1; cdr3_nt: TGTGCCAGCAGTACTCGACTAGCGGGAGCCTACAATGAGCAGTTCTTC; cdr3_aa: CASSTRLAGAYNEQFF
d_call: -; clone_size: -; v_call: TRBV5-1; j_call: TRBJ2-7; cdr3_nt: TGCGCCAGCAGCTTGGCCCCGGCAAGGAAGCAGTACTTC; cdr3_aa: CASSLAPARKQYF
d_call: -; clone_size: -; v_call: TRBV19; j_call: TRBJ1-4; cdr3_nt: TGTGCCAGTAGTTTGACAGGCGCGGTGCGGTATGAAAAACTGTTTTTT; cdr3_aa: CASSLTGAVRYEKLFF
d_call: -; clone_size: -; v_call: TRBV4-3; j_call: TRBJ2-7; cdr3_nt: TGCGCCAGCAGCCTAGGGATACAGGGAACCGTTTACGAGCAGTACTTC; cdr3_aa: CASSLGIQGTVYEQYF
d_call: TRBD1; clone_size: once; v_call: TRBV11-2; j_call: TRBJ1-1; cdr3_nt: TGTGCCAGCAGCCAACCTCCCCGGGACAGGGGGGAAGGGAACACTGAAGCTTTCTTT; cdr3_aa: CASSQPPRDRGEGNTEAFF
d_call: TRBD1; clone_size: -; v_call: TRBV18; j_call: TRBJ2-6; cdr3_nt: TGTGCCAGCTTTGGGGACAGGGACATCGCGGGGGCCAACGTCCTGACTTTC; cdr3_aa: CASFGDRDIAGANVLTF
d_call: -; clone_size: -; v_call: TRBV7-8; j_call: TRBJ2-5; cdr3_nt: TGTGCCAGCAGCTTTGGGACAAGCCAAGAGACCCAGTACTTC; cdr3_aa: CASSFGTSQETQYF
d_call: -; clone_size: -; v_call: TRBV4-1; j_call: TRBJ2-7; cdr3_nt: TGCGCCAGCAGCCAAGGGGAGGGGGCCTACGAGCAGTACTTC; cdr3_aa: CASSQGEGAYEQYF
d_call: TRBD1; clone_size: few; v_call: TRBV27; j_call: TRBJ1-6; cdr3_nt: TGTGCCAGCAGTCCAGGGGGCCTGCGATCACCCCTCCACTTT; cdr3_aa: CASSPGGLRSPLHF
d_call: -; clone_size: -; v_call: TRBV6-5; j_call: TRBJ1-1; cdr3_nt: TGTGCCAGCTCTAGACGGGGGGCGACTGAAGCTTTCTTT; cdr3_aa: CASSRRGATEAFF
d_call: TRBD1; clone_size: -; v_call: TRBV4-1; j_call: TRBJ2-7; cdr3_nt: TGCGCCAGCAGCCCGAGGGGGACTCTCAGGGGGCCCATCGCCGAGCAGTACTTC; cdr3_aa: CASSPRGTLRGPIAEQYF
d_call: TRBD2; clone_size: -; v_call: TRBV10-3; j_call: TRBJ2-3; cdr3_nt: TGTGCCAGCGTTAGCGGGGAGATCACAGATACGCAGTATTTT; cdr3_aa: CASVSGEITDTQYF
d_call: -; clone_size: -; v_call: TRBV4-2; j_call: TRBJ2-1; cdr3_nt: TGTGCCAGCAGCCAACGCGGGGGCGCCTACAATGAGCAGTTCTTC; cdr3_aa: CASSQRGGAYNEQFF
d_call: -; clone_size: -; v_call: TRBV28; j_call: TRBJ1-1; cdr3_nt: TGTGCCAGCAGATACCACAGGGAGAACACTGAAGCTTTCTTT; cdr3_aa: CASRYHRENTEAFF
d_call: -; clone_size: -; v_call: TRBV28; j_call: TRBJ1-1; cdr3_nt: TGTGCCAGCAGTTGGGGCGGGGGAACTGAAGCTTTCTTT; cdr3_aa: CASSWGGGTEAFF
d_call: -; clone_size: -; v_call: TRBV14; j_call: TRBJ1-1; cdr3_nt: TGTGCCAGCAGCTCACATACAGGGAGCACTGAAGCTTTCTTT; cdr3_aa: CASSSHTGSTEAFF
d_call: -; clone_size: -; v_call: TRBV27; j_call: TRBJ1-6; cdr3_nt: TGTGCCAGCAGTTTTGGACAGTCCCCCAATTCACCCCTCCACTTT; cdr3_aa: CASSFGQSPNSPLHF
d_call: -; clone_size: -; v_call: TRBV7-9; j_call: TRBJ2-3; cdr3_nt: TGTGCCAGCAGCTTAGTAGCCAGTCTTGATACGCAGTATTTT; cdr3_aa: CASSLVASLDTQYF
d_call: -; clone_size: few; v_call: TRBV25-1; j_call: TRBJ1-1; cdr3_nt: TGTGCCAGCAGTGAATTCAATGAAAACGAAGCTTTCTTT; cdr3_aa: CASSEFNENEAFF
d_call: -; clone_size: -; v_call: TRBV6-1; j_call: TRBJ1-5; cdr3_nt: TGTGCCAGCAGAAAATTCGGGCAGGGCAATCAGCCCCAGCATTTT; cdr3_aa: CASRKFGQGNQPQHF
d_call: -; clone_size: -; v_call: TRBV12-2; j_call: TRBJ1-5; cdr3_nt: TGTGCAAGTCGCAACAGGGGGCTGGAGGATCAGCCCCAGCATTTT; cdr3_aa: CASRNRGLEDQPQHF
d_call: -; clone_size: -; v_call: TRBV7-2; j_call: TRBJ2-1; cdr3_nt: TGTGCCAGCAGCGCCGGGTTTAGCTCCTACAATGAGCAGTTCTTC; cdr3_aa: CASSAGFSSYNEQFF
d_call: TRBD1; clone_size: -; v_call: TRBV4-1; j_call: TRBJ1-6; cdr3_nt: TGCGCCAGCAGCCCCGCAGGGGGAGATTCACCCCTCCACTTT; cdr3_aa: CASSPAGGDSPLHF
d_call: -; clone_size: -; v_call: TRBV11-3; j_call: TRBJ2-2; cdr3_nt: TGTGCCAGCGGATCCCGGACAGCACGTCCCGGGGAGCTGTTTTTT; cdr3_aa: CASGSRTARPGELFF
d_call: -; clone_size: once; v_call: TRBV6-1; j_call: TRBJ1-3; cdr3_nt: TGTGCCAGCAGTGAAGGGTCGGGGGACTCTGGAAACACCATATATTTT; cdr3_aa: CASSEGSGDSGNTIYF
d_call: -; clone_size: -; v_call: TRBV28; j_call: TRBJ2-3; cdr3_nt: TGTGCCAGCAGTCCGGGCATAAGCACAGATACGCAGTATTTT; cdr3_aa: CASSPGISTDTQYF
d_call: -; clone_size: -; v_call: TRBV29-1; j_call: TRBJ2-7; cdr3_nt: TGCAGCGTTGAGTTCGAGTCGTACGAGCAGTACTTC; cdr3_aa: CSVEFESYEQYF
d_call: -; clone_size: few; v_call: TRBV6-1; j_call: TRBJ2-6; cdr3_nt: TGTGCCAGCAGTGTCGACGGTTCTGGGGCCAACGTCCTGACTTTC; cdr3_aa: CASSVDGSGANVLTF
d_call: TRBD1; clone_size: -; v_call: TRBV15; j_call: TRBJ2-5; cdr3_nt: TGTGCCACCAGCAGCCGGGACAGGGGCGAGGAGACCCAGTACTTC; cdr3_aa: CATSSRDRGEETQYF
d_call: -; clone_size: -; v_call: TRBV19; j_call: TRBJ2-3; cdr3_nt: TGTGCCAGTACCAGAGGGGACATAGGCACAGATACGCAGTATTTT; cdr3_aa: CASTRGDIGTDTQYF
d_call: TRBD1; clone_size: -; v_call: TRBV9; j_call: TRBJ1-2; cdr3_nt: TGTGCCAGCAGCGTAAATCCTCATGGACAGGGGAACTATGGCTACACCTTC; cdr3_aa: CASSVNPHGQGNYGYTF
d_call: TRBD1; clone_size: -; v_call: TRBV11-1; j_call: TRBJ2-7; cdr3_nt: TGTGCCAGCAGCTTGAGACAGGGATACGAGCAGTACTTC; cdr3_aa: CASSLRQGYEQYF
d_call: TRBD1; clone_size: once; v_call: TRBV5-8; j_call: TRBJ2-7; cdr3_nt: TGTGCCAGCAGCTCCGGGATCGGACAGGGGTACGACGAGCAGTACTTC; cdr3_aa: CASSSGIGQGYDEQYF
d_call: -; clone_size: -; v_call: TRBV29-1; j_call: TRBJ2-5; cdr3_nt: TGCAGCGTTGTAGGGGGACAAGAGACCCAGTACTTC; cdr3_aa: CSVVGGQETQYF
d_call: -; clone_size: -; v_call: TRBV6-1; j_call: TRBJ2-1; cdr3_nt: TGTGCCAGCAGTGAAGGGCAGGGTGGCTACAATGAGCAGTTCTTC; cdr3_aa: CASSEGQGGYNEQFF
d_call: -; clone_size: few; v_call: TRBV2; j_call: TRBJ1-1; cdr3_nt: TGTGCCAGAACGTATTTGAACACTGAAGCTTTCTTT; cdr3_aa: CARTYLNTEAFF
d_call: -; clone_size: -; v_call: TRBV4-3; j_call: TRBJ1-5; cdr3_nt: TGCGCCAGCAGCCAAGATAGGGCGAGCAATCAGCCCCAGCATTTT; cdr3_aa: CASSQDRASNQPQHF
d_call: TRBD1; clone_size: -; v_call: TRBV7-9; j_call: TRBJ2-1; cdr3_nt: TGTGCCAGCAGCCATGCCCCGGGACAGGGGGGCAATGAGCAGTTCTTC; cdr3_aa: CASSHAPGQGGNEQFF
d_call: TRBD1; clone_size: -; v_call: TRBV7-8; j_call: TRBJ2-5; cdr3_nt: TGTGCCAGCAGCCGATGGGACAGCCGAGGGACCCAGTACTTC; cdr3_aa: CASSRWDSRGTQYF
d_call: TRBD1; clone_size: -; v_call: TRBV15; j_call: TRBJ2-7; cdr3_nt: TGTGCCACCAGCAGAGAAATTAGGTTGAGGGACAGGGGTTACGAGCAGTACTTC; cdr3_aa: CATSREIRLRDRGYEQYF
d_call: TRBD1; clone_size: -; v_call: TRBV4-1; j_call: TRBJ1-1; cdr3_nt: TGCGCCAGCAGCCTAACGACAGGGTTGGTGGCTGAAGCTTTCTTT; cdr3_aa: CASSLTTGLVAEAFF
d_call: -; clone_size: few; v_call: TRBV4-1; j_call: TRBJ1-2; cdr3_nt: TGCGCCAGCAGCGTGGCGAGTGGCTATGGCTACACCTTC; cdr3_aa: CASSVASGYGYTF
d_call: -; clone_size: few; v_call: TRBV30; j_call: TRBJ1-1; cdr3_nt: TGTGCCTGGAGTGAGGACACTGAAGCTTTCTTT; cdr3_aa: CAWSEDTEAFF
d_call: -; clone_size: few; v_call: TRBV19; j_call: TRBJ1-2; cdr3_nt: TGTGCCAGTAGCCCGTGGTCGGGCGGGGGCCATGGCTACACCTTC; cdr3_aa: CASSPWSGGGHGYTF
d_call: TRBD1; clone_size: -; v_call: TRBV7-8; j_call: TRBJ1-5; cdr3_nt: TGTGCCAGCAGCGCACGGGACAGGGGGACGATCTGGGACGGCAATCAGCCCCAGCATTTT; cdr3_aa: CASSARDRGTIWDGNQPQHF
d_call: -; clone_size: -; v_call: TRBV15; j_call: TRBJ2-7; cdr3_nt: TGTGCCACCAGCAGAGATCGGGGGTGGGCCTACGAGCAGTACTTC; cdr3_aa: CATSRDRGWAYEQYF
d_call: TRBD1; clone_size: -; v_call: TRBV13; j_call: TRBJ1-6; cdr3_nt: TGTGCCAGCAGCTTAGGAGGGACAGGGGCTGGATCCTATAATTCACCCCTCCACTTT; cdr3_aa: CASSLGGTGAGSYNSPLHF
d_call: -; clone_size: -; v_call: TRBV2; j_call: TRBJ1-6; cdr3_nt: TGTGCCAGCAGTGACCCAGGGCCTACTAATTCACCCCTCCACTTT; cdr3_aa: CASSDPGPTNSPLHF
d_call: -; clone_size: -; v_call: TRBV7-8; j_call: TRBJ2-7; cdr3_nt: TGTGCCAGCCAAGACACCTACGAGCAGTACTTC; cdr3_aa: CASQDTYEQYF
d_call: -; clone_size: -; v_call: TRBV30; j_call: TRBJ1-5; cdr3_nt: TGTGCCTGGTCTCGCTGGAGCAATCAGCCCCAGCATTTT; cdr3_aa: CAWSRWSNQPQHF
d_call: -; clone_size: -; v_call: TRBV4-1; j_call: TRBJ1-5; cdr3_nt: TGCGCCAGCAGCCACAAGATTATGGGTCAGGGGCCCGAAACAGCCCAGCATTTT; cdr3_aa: CASSHKIMGQGPETAQHF
d_call: -; clone_size: -; v_call: TRBV28; j_call: TRBJ2-2; cdr3_nt: TGTGCCAGCAGCCCGACAGTTAACACCGGGGAGCTGTTTTTT; cdr3_aa: CASSPTVNTGELFF
d_call: TRBD1; clone_size: -; v_call: TRBV12-5; j_call: TRBJ2-2; cdr3_nt: TGTGCTAGTGGTTTGGTAGGGACAGGGGGTACCGGGGAGCTGTTTTTT; cdr3_aa: CASGLVGTGGTGELFF
d_call: TRBD2; clone_size: -; v_call: TRBV29-1; j_call: TRBJ2-7; cdr3_nt: TGCAGCGTTGAAGATACCAGGGAGGGCTACGAGCAGTACTTC; cdr3_aa: CSVEDTREGYEQYF